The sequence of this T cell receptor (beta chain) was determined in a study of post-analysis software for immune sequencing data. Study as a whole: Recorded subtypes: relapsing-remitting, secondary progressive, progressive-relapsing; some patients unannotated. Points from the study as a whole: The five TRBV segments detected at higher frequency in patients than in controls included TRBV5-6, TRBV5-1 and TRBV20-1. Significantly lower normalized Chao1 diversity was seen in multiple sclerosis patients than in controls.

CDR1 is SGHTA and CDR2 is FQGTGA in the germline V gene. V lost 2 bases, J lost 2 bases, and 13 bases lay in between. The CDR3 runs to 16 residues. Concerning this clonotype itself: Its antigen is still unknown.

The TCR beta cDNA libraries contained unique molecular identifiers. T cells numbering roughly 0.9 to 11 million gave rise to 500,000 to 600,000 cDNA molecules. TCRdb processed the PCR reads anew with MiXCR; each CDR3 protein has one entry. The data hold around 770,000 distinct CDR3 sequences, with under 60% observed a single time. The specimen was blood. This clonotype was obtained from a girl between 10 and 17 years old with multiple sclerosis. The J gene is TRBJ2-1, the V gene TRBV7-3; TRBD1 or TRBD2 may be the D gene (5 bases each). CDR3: CASSLDGDQTYNEQFF. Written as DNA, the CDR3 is TGTGCCAGCAGCTTAGATGGGGACCAAACCTACAATGAGCAGTTCTTC.